The clone carrying this T cell receptor (beta chain) was detected ten times or more. Specified time point: after trial treatment. Treatment noted: LDRT plus nivolumab, ipilimumab, low-dose cyclophosphamide and aspirin (RACIN trial). Donors were administered nivolumab, ipilimumab, aspirin and low-dose cyclophosphamide, together with low-dose radiotherapy. Alpha and beta chains were covered, as first-strand cDNA relied on TRAV- and TRBV-specific primers. The authors amplified TCRs for 15 to 25 PCR cycles with a constant-region primer and a V-primer adapter. TCRdb ran MiXCR on the reads and lists one entry per CDR3 protein. The data hold roughly 32,000 distinct CDR3 sequences, with under 55% observed a single time. The sample originates from a study of low-dose radiotherapy and immunotherapy resistance in tumors. At the level of the study: A daily 300 mg dose of oral aspirin was taken by patients for four cycles from cycle 1 day 1.

The CDR3 covers 15 residues. CDR1 MNHEY and CDR2 SVGEGT come from the germline V gene. V lost 0 bases and J 2 bases, leaving 11 bases between the germline ends. Specimen: PBMCs, collected after low-dose radiotherapy plus immunotherapy. This sequence joins TRBV6-2 or TRBV6-3 and TRBJ2-7, with D perhaps TRBD2 (5 bases). The origin of this receptor is a male donor with gallbladder cancer. CDR3 in DNA: TGTGCCAGCAGTTACTCGACCGGCGGGCCCTACGAGCAGTACTTC. Residues: CASSYSTGGPYEQYF.